Listed here is a single T cell receptor (beta chain). What it binds is unknown. The junction does not match germline at one end; this may be a read error. This sample was taken from a study of T-cell reconstitution after alpha-beta-depleted transplantation in children. Study findings and constraints: One year after transplant, T-cell counts and diversity came mostly from newly produced T cells.

This CDR3 is built from 13 residues. Germline loops: CDR1 SQVTM, CDR2 ANQGSEA. Preparation of the TCRbeta library was carried out with unique molecular identifiers. TCRdb passed the PCR reads through MiXCR, listing each CDR3 protein once. Among approximately 400,000 distinct CDR3 sequences listed, 16% were seen once. J is TRBJ1-1 and V is TRBV29-1; 9 nucleotides match TRBD1. This sequence originates from a boy younger than two who had a stem cell transplant for Wiskott-Aldrich syndrome, so the T cells may come from the graft donor. Sequences were derived from PBMCs, mostly from graft donor cells, sampled 360 days after TCRalphabeta/CD19-depleted stem cell transplant. CDR3 sequence (DNA): TGCATCGTTGGGACAGGGTTGAACACTGAAGCTTTCTTT. As protein: CIVGTGLNTEAFF.